This entry concerns a single T cell receptor beta chain. The data are from a study of blood T cell repertoires in COVID-19. For the study at large: The origin of the acute and convalescent COVID-19 samples was the United States, Italy and Spain. PBMCs, B-cell-depleted T cells, or T cells provided the cDNA or gDNA that made up the material.

Germline lookup yields CDR1 KGHSH and CDR2 LQKENI. With 2 bases clipped from V and 12 bases from J, the junction kept 10 bases outside the gene matches. The CDR3 is 14 residues long. Method: immunoSEQ multiplex PCR; TCRdb's copy keeps in-frame clones and lacks some. This sample has fewer than 75,000 clones, with around 79% found just once. Sequencing input: peripheral blood. The J gene is TRBJ2-1, the V gene TRBV18, with 7 bases matching TRBD2. The source is a man in his sixties with acute or convalescent COVID-19. The CDR3 DNA follows: TGTGCCAGCTCACCAAGAACGGGGGGAGTCTCGCAGTTCTTC. Translation: CASSPRTGGVSQFF. The full variable domain, with the rest looked up from reference TRBV18 and TRBJ2-1, is NAGVMQNPRHLVRRRGQEARLRCSPMKGHSHVYWYRQLPEEGLKFMVYLQKENIIDESGMPKERFSAEFPKEGPSILRIQQVVRGDSAAYFCASSPRTGGVSQFFGPGTRLTVL.